These 18 T cell receptor beta chains originate from one sample sequenced in a study of blood T cell repertoires in COVID-19. Profiling relied on immunoSEQ multiplex PCR, and the TCRdb table lists in-frame clones only, not all of them. Of under 250,000 clones listed, over 75% are singletons. Sample: peripheral blood. Receptor source: a woman older than 75 with acute or convalescent COVID-19.

This clone was recorded once. The chain employs TRBV5-1 and TRBJ2-2; tentative D call: TRBD2 (5 bases). The V gene lost 0 bases and the J gene lost 3 bases, with 15 bases spanning the gap. CDR1 and CDR2 from the germline V gene are SGHRS and YFSETQ. The CDR3 is made up of 17 amino acids. The CDR3 loop is CASSLGPGSGDTGELFF. The CDR3 nucleotides read TGCGCCAGCAGCTTGGGCCCGGGGTCTGGGGACACCGGGGAGCTGTTTTTT.

The DNA for the CDR3 is TGCAGTGCCGAAGCCCCCCAGTTCTTC. Residues: CSAEAPQFF. The chain uses TRBV20-1 and TRBJ2-1; no reliable D call. Between the trimmed V and J ends, which lost 6 bases and 13 bases, there was a span of 10 bases. Germline CDR1 and CDR2: DFQATT and SNEGSKA (reference sequence). The CDR3 is 9 amino acids.

The chain has TRBV5-6 and TRBJ2-4; 14 nucleotides match TRBD2. Unmatched junction bases numbered 5, after V lost 4 bases and J lost 14 bases. Germline V gene data show CDR1 as SGHDT and CDR2 as YYEEEE. The CDR3 spans 13 residues. CDR3 bases: TGTGCCAGCAGCAAGACTAGCGGGAGGGCTGAGTACTTC. This encodes CASSKTSGRAEYF.

The J gene is TRBJ2-6, the V gene TRBV6-5; 8 positions agree with TRBD1. There are 15 residues in the CDR3. The V and J ends lost 6 bases and 1 base, in that order; junction bases with no gene match: 2. CDR1 MNHEY and CDR2 SVGAGI come from the germline V gene. The CDR3 here is CASRRDRSGANVLTF. The CDR3 coding sequence is TGTGCCAGCAGGCGGGACAGGTCTGGGGCCAACGTCCTGACTTTC.

The V call is TRBV7-7, the J call TRBJ2-1; 12 bases line up with TRBD2. The CDR3 spans 16 residues. Germline V gene sequence: CDR1 SSHAT, CDR2 FNYEAQ (reference sequence). V trimming: 5 bases; J trimming: 3 bases; junction bases outside the gene matches: 5. The CDR3 spells CASSPWTSGVYNEQFF. CDR3 DNA: TGTGCCAGCAGCCCTTGGACTAGCGGGGTCTACAATGAGCAGTTCTTC.

The rearrangement uses TRBV19 and TRBJ2-5, with TRBD2 matching 8 bases. The CDR3 spans 14 residues. CDR1 and CDR2 from the germline V gene are LNHDA and SQIVND (reference sequence). J lost 6 bases, V lost 6 bases, and 9 bases had no gene match. In DNA, the CDR3 is TGTGCCAGTAGCACGCGTGCGGGGGGCCAGACCCAGTACTTC. This encodes CASSTRAGGQTQYF.

The V and J genes are TRBV9 and TRBJ2-3; a possible D gene is TRBD2 (5 bases). Germline V lookup: CDR1 SGDLS, CDR2 YYNGEE. The CDR3 totals 13 residues. V was clipped by 3 bases and J by 4 bases, with 9 bases between them. CDR3 in DNA: TGTGCCAGCAGCGCGACTACCCCAGATACGCAGTATTTT. This sequence encodes CASSATTPDTQYF.

Only one count was recorded for this clone. This chain links TRBV30 with TRBJ1-5, with 8 bases that match TRBD1. CDR1 and CDR2 from the germline V gene are GTSNPN and SVGIG (reference sequence). The CDR3 is 13 amino acids. Germline trimming cut 4 bases from V and 2 bases from J; bases unmatched to any gene: 1. The CDR3 spells CAWTGQGNQPQHF. In DNA, the CDR3 is TGTGCCTGGACGGGACAGGGCAATCAGCCCCAGCATTTT.

A single count supports this clone. In nucleotides, the CDR3 is TGTGCCAGCAGCTTGTGGGGGACAGGGGTCACAGATACGCAGTATTTT. It specifies CASSLWGTGVTDTQYF. The V gene is TRBV5-5, the J gene TRBJ2-3; 10 positions agree with TRBD1. With 1 base clipped from V and 2 bases from J, the junction kept 4 bases outside the gene matches. The V gene's germline CDR1 is SGHKS and CDR2 YYEKEE (reference sequence). The CDR3 extends over 16 amino acids.

This chain links TRBV5-1 with TRBJ1-3, with no clear D. The V and J ends lost 1 base and 1 base respectively, with 12 bases between them. Germline V gene lookup returns CDR1 SGHRS and CDR2 YFSETQ. This CDR3 is built from 16 residues. CDR3 coding DNA: TGCGCCAGCAGCTTGAACGGGGTCACATCTGGAAACACCATATATTTT. Translating it yields CASSLNGVTSGNTIYF.

The chain recombines TRBV6-1 with TRBJ2-4; 10 nucleotides agree with TRBD2. Germline V gene data show CDR1 as MNHNS and CDR2 as SASEGT. The CDR3 is made up of 16 amino acids. J lost 6 bases, V lost 5 bases, and 10 bases had no gene match. The DNA for the CDR3 is TGTGCCAGCAGTAAAGAGCGGGGGGGCGTAGGAAACATTCAGTACTTC. Translation: CASSKERGGVGNIQYF.

This clone was seen a few times. The V gene is TRBV28, the J gene TRBJ2-2; 9 bases are a match to TRBD1. The V gene end was trimmed by 6 bases and the J gene end by 8 bases; junction bases not matched to a gene: 7. Germline V gene sequence: CDR1 MDHEN, CDR2 SYDVKM. This CDR3 region has 14 residues. The CDR3 reads CASRRTGVSGELFF. DNA of the CDR3: TGTGCCAGCAGGAGGACAGGGGTCTCTGGGGAGCTGTTTTTT.

The chain combines TRBV30 with TRBJ2-3, with D unresolved. The CDR3 has 14 residues. V was trimmed by 5 bases and J by 2 bases, leaving 14 bases between them. Germline V gives CDR1 GTSNPN, CDR2 SVGIG (reference sequence). CDR3 residues: CAWSGQLLTDTQYF. The CDR3 nucleotides are TGTGCCTGGTCTGGCCAACTACTCACAGATACGCAGTATTTT.

The gene calls are TRBV30 and TRBJ2-7; a weak D match, TRBD2 (6 bases). Trimming pared 2 bases from V and 3 bases from J, leaving 8 bases between. The germline CDR1 and CDR2 sequences are GTSNPN and SVGIG (reference sequence). This CDR3 spans 12 amino acids. DNA of the CDR3: TGTGCCTGGAGTCGGGGACTCTACGAGCAGTACTTC. This sequence encodes CAWSRGLYEQYF.

This chain connects TRBV7-8 to TRBJ2-5, with 9 bases aligning to TRBD2. The CDR3 consists of 16 residues. Germline loops: CDR1 SGHVS, CDR2 FQNEAQ. V was pared by 3 bases and J by 2 bases, with 7 bases of the junction left unmatched. This CDR3 is CASSLTSGTRQETQYF. The CDR3 DNA reads TGTGCCAGCAGCTTGACTAGCGGCACACGGCAAGAGACCCAGTACTTC.

The chain recombines TRBV5-1 with TRBJ2-3; D is uncertain. Germline CDR1 reads SGHRS; CDR2 reads YFSETQ. The ends were cut back, 0 bases at V and 0 bases at J, with 8 bases in the middle. This CDR3 is 15 amino acids long. Written as DNA, the CDR3 is TGCGCCAGCAGCTTGGACAGCCCGAGCACAGATACGCAGTATTTT. Residues: CASSLDSPSTDTQYF.

The V and J genes are TRBV28 and TRBJ1-2; TRBD1 agrees at 8 bases. The CDR3 consists of 13 residues. V gave up 6 bases and J gave up 7 bases; unmatched junction bases: 7. Germline-derived CDR1 and CDR2 are MDHEN and SYDVKM. The CDR3 coding sequence is TGTGCCAGCAGGATGACAGGGGCGGGTGGCTACACCTTC. It translates to CASRMTGAGGYTF.

The chain has TRBV9 and TRBJ2-5; 10 bases agree with TRBD1. Germline CDR1 reads SGDLS; CDR2 reads YYNGEE. J was trimmed by 5 bases and V by 3 bases; bases with no gene match: 7. This CDR3 has 15 residues. The CDR3 protein is CASSAWTGGAETQYF. Written as DNA, the CDR3 is TGTGCCAGCAGCGCGTGGACAGGGGGGGCGGAGACCCAGTACTTC.